The following is a T cell receptor (beta chain) sequence with its context. Antigen unknown. Sequencing was performed with immunoSEQ multiplex PCR; in TCRdb, only in-frame clones are kept and a portion is missing. The sample has approximately 2.3 million clones; more than 80% are singletons. These data belong to a study of shared clonotypes between healthy human individuals. Overall study findings and caveats: When compared with the clonotypes that were shared by all four sorted-subset donors, the non-shared clonotypes turned out to have lower generation probabilities. Around 5% of naive CD4 clonotypes were shared across a few donors.

The sample was naive CD4+ T cells from PBMCs. Subset noted: CD45RA+ positively selected. The clonotype comes from a man aged 18 to 30 in good health. Some clones in this sample may be carry-over from other donors' samples.

CDR3 sequence: CASNSRAEAFF. The DNA of the CDR3 is TGTGCCAGCAACTCCCGGGCTGAAGCTTTCTTT. This chain connects TRBV6-6 to TRBJ1-1, with unresolved D. The germline V gene encodes CDR1 MNHNY and CDR2 SVGAGI (reference sequence). The CDR3 has 11 residues. Trimming removed 7 bases at V and 6 bases at J, with 9 bases between.